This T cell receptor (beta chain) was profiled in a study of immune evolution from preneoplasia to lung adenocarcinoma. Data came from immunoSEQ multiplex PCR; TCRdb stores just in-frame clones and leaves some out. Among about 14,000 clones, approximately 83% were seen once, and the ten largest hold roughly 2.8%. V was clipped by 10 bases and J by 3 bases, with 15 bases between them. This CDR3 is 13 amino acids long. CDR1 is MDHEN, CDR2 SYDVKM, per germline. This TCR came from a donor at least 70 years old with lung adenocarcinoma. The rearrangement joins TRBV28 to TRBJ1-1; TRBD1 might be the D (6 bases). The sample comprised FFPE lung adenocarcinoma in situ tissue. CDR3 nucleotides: TGTGCCACTCTAGGTCCAGGGGACACTGAAGCTTTCTTT. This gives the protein CATLGPGDTEAFF.